This T cell receptor (beta chain) originates from a study of neoadjuvant anti-PD-1 for oral cavity cancer. The CDR3 has 15 residues. Trimming pared 5 bases from V and 3 bases from J, leaving 17 bases between. Per the germline V gene, CDR1 is SNHLY and CDR2 is FYNNEI. Regarding time point: after neoadjuvant nivolumab, at surgical resection. Produced via immunoSEQ multiplex PCR; TCRdb's table is partial and in-frame only. This sample has around 9,100 clones, with 64% found just once. Sequenced material: PBMCs, taken after nivolumab (anti-PD-1) treatment. The chain is built from TRBV2 and TRBJ2-7, with a possible D match to TRBD1 (6 bases). This clonotype was sampled from a person aged 35-79 years with oral cavity squamous cell carcinoma. CDR3 bases: TGTGCCAGCAGTTTCCCCCAGGGGTCTCTCTACGAGCAGTACTTC. This encodes CASSFPQGSLYEQYF. The full variable domain, completed using reference TRBV2 and TRBJ2-7, is EPEVTQTPSHQVTQMGQEVILRCVPISNHLYFYWYRQILGQKVEFLVSFYNNEISEKSEIFDDQFSVERPDGSNFTLKIRSTKLEDSAMYFCASSFPQGSLYEQYFGPGTRLTVT.